The rows below give T cell receptor beta chains drawn from one sample of a study of T-cell reconstitution after alpha-beta-depleted transplantation in children. TCRdb reanalysed the PCR reads using MiXCR and keeps one entry per CDR3 protein. The sample lists approximately 500,000 distinct CDR3 sequences; 8% to 11% were seen once. The starting material was PBMCs, obtained before TCRalphabeta/CD19-depleted stem cell transplant. Receptors originate from a child aged 2 to 15 with inherited bone marrow failure, due to receive a stem cell transplant. Both conserved end residues are part of each CDR3. The D gene is left open where the match is weak. Size tells how often a clone was seen (once, few, many) or the class of an expanded clone, and some rows leave it out.

.	many	TRBV12-5	TRBJ2-2	CANERVNTGELFF	TGTGCTAATGAAAGGGTGAACACCGGGGAGCTGTTTTTT
TRBD2	many	TRBV12-3/TRBV12-4	TRBJ2-4	CASSPIAGGGIQYF	TGTGCCAGCAGCCCTATAGCGGGAGGGGGCATTCAGTACTTC
.	many	TRBV12-3/TRBV12-4	TRBJ2-3	CASSQGWGPNTDTQYF	TGTGCCAGCAGCCAGGGGTGGGGGCCCAACACAGATACGCAGTATTTT
TRBD2	many	TRBV20-1	TRBJ2-5	CSASTTLAPQETQYF	TGCAGTGCTAGCACCACACTAGCGCCGCAAGAGACCCAGTACTTC
TRBD1	.	TRBV4-2	TRBJ2-6	CASSTGTDTGGANVLTF	TGTGCCAGCAGCACCGGGACAGACACCGGGGGGGCCAACGTCCTGACTTTC
TRBD1	many	TRBV7-8	TRBJ2-5	CASSTWDRIQTQYF	TGTGCCAGCAGCACGTGGGACAGGATCCAGACCCAGTACTTC
TRBD1	few	TRBV27	TRBJ1-2	CASRLLQGKGYTF	TGTGCCAGCCGCCTCCTACAGGGGAAAGGCTACACCTTC
.	many	TRBV20-1	TRBJ1-2	CSATWTDDYGYTF	TGCAGTGCAACCTGGACGGACGACTATGGCTACACCTTC
.	.	TRBV6-5	TRBJ2-5	CASSYSDLQETQYF	TGTGCCAGCAGTTACTCGGACCTCCAAGAGACCCAGTACTTC
.	many	TRBV12-3/TRBV12-4	TRBJ2-5	CASSSPPGEETQYF	TGTGCCAGCAGTTCCCCTCCGGGAGAAGAGACCCAGTACTTC
.	many	TRBV7-9	TRBJ2-4	CASSVVGAKNIQYF	TGTGCCAGCAGTGTGGTTGGTGCCAAAAACATTCAGTACTTC
.	.	TRBV30	TRBJ1-1	CAWTPLGTPNTEAFF	TGTGCCTGGACCCCTCTAGGGACACCAAACACTGAAGCTTTCTTT
TRBD1	many	TRBV7-9	TRBJ1-5	CASSPGTGDRPQHF	TGTGCCAGCAGCCCCGGGACAGGAGACCGTCCCCAGCATTTT
.	many	TRBV3-1	TRBJ1-5	CASSLGGASQPQHF	TGTGCCAGCAGCCTCGGGGGGGCAAGTCAGCCCCAGCATTTT
TRBD2	many	TRBV5-1	TRBJ2-5	CASSFGTRQETQYF	TGCGCCAGCAGCTTCGGGACTAGGCAAGAGACCCAGTACTTC
TRBD2	.	TRBV27	TRBJ2-4	CASSPPPRTSLGNIQYF	TGTGCCAGCAGTCCCCCCCCGAGGACTAGCCTGGGAAACATTCAGTACTTC
.	many	TRBV5-6	TRBJ2-3	CASSLGPRESADTQYF	TGTGCCAGCAGCTTGGGTCCGAGGGAGAGCGCAGATACGCAGTATTTT
TRBD2	.	TRBV5-1	TRBJ2-1	CASSVGLAGSNEQFF	TGCGCCAGCAGCGTGGGACTAGCGGGCTCTAATGAGCAGTTCTTC
.	many	TRBV7-2	TRBJ2-7	CASSLDSGRSSYEQYF	TGTGCCAGCAGCTTAGATTCGGGGAGGAGCTCCTACGAGCAGTACTTC
.	few	TRBV5-1	TRBJ2-2	CASSELPGPGGTGELFF	TGCGCCAGCAGCGAGCTACCGGGCCCTGGGGGAACCGGGGAGCTGTTTTTT
.	few	TRBV12-3/TRBV12-4	TRBJ1-1	CASSLAVGRVGTEAFF	TGTGCCAGCAGTTTAGCGGTAGGGAGAGTGGGCACTGAAGCTTTCTTT
TRBD1	.	TRBV12-3/TRBV12-4	TRBJ1-1	CASSPRTGGASGTEAFF	TGTGCCAGCAGTCCTAGGACAGGGGGCGCTTCGGGCACTGAAGCTTTCTTT
.	.	TRBV23-1	TRBJ2-3	CASSPTASGTDTQYF	TGCGCCAGCAGTCCGACCGCGTCGGGCACAGATACGCAGTATTTT
.	many	TRBV5-1	TRBJ2-5	CASSFLGEGETQYF	TGCGCCAGCAGCTTTTTAGGTGAAGGGGAGACCCAGTACTTC
.	many	TRBV7-2	TRBJ2-6	CASSLDFPGANVLTF	TGTGCCAGCAGCTTGGACTTCCCTGGGGCCAACGTCCTGACTTTC
.	.	TRBV5-6	TRBJ2-7	CASSLIGSWDSYEQYF	TGTGCCAGCAGCTTGATCGGGTCCTGGGACTCCTACGAGCAGTACTTC
.	few	TRBV12-3/TRBV12-4	TRBJ2-7	CASSPLQGAEQYF	TGTGCCAGCAGTCCCCTACAGGGAGCCGAGCAGTACTTC
TRBD1	many	TRBV6-5	TRBJ1-3	CASSYSNFGTGPSGNTIYF	TGTGCCAGCAGTTACTCGAATTTCGGGACAGGGCCGTCTGGAAACACCATATATTTT
TRBD2	.	TRBV4-2	TRBJ2-3	CASSQDPGAGGTQYF	TGTGCCAGCAGCCAAGATCCTGGAGCGGGAGGTACGCAGTATTTT